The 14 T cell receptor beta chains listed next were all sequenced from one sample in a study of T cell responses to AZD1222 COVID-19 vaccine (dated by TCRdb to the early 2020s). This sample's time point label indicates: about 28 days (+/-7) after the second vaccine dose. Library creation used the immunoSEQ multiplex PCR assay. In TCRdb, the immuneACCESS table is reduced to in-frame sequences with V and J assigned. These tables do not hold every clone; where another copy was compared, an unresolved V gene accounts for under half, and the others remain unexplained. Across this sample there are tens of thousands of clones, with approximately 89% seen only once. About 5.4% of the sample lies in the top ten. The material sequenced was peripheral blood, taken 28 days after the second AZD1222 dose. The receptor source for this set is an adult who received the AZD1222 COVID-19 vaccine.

CDR3 nucleotides: TGTGCCAGCTTTAGGGGCATGAACACTGAAGCTTTCTTT. Translated, it gives CASFRGMNTEAFF. V is TRBV28 and J is TRBJ1-1, with D perhaps matching TRBD1 (5 bases). Per the germline V gene, CDR1 is MDHEN and CDR2 is SYDVKM. Trimming left V 8 bases short and J 0 bases short, with 10 bases between. CDR3 length: 13 residues.

CDR3 sequence reads: CASSEPGEQYV. The CDR3 bases are TGTGCCAGCAGTGAACCGGGGGAGCAGTACGTC. The chain uses TRBV6-1 and TRBJ2-7; the D gene is possibly TRBD2 (5 bases). The V end was cut by 2 bases, the J end by 7 bases, with 6 bases between. The CDR3 sequence is 11 residues long. Germline-derived CDR1 and CDR2 are MNHNS and SASEGT.

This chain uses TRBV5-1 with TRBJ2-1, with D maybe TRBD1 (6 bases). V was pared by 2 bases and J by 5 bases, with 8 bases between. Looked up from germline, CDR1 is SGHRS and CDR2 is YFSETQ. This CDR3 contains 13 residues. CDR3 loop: CASSFSGDNEQFF. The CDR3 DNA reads TGCGCCAGCAGCTTTTCAGGGGACAATGAGCAGTTCTTC.

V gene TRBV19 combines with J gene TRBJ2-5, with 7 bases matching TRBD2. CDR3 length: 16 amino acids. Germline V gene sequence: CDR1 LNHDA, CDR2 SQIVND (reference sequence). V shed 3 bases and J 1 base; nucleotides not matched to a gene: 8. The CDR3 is CASSIITGGPQETQYF. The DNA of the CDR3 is TGTGCCAGTAGTATTATAACGGGGGGACCCCAAGAGACCCAGTACTTC.

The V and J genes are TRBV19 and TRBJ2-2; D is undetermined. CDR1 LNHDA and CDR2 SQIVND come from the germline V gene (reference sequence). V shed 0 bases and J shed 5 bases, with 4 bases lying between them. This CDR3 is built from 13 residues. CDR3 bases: TGTGCCAGTAGTATAGACGTTACCGGGGAGCTGTTTTTT. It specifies CASSIDVTGELFF. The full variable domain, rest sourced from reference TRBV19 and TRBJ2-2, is DGGITQSPKYLFRKEGQNVTLSCEQNLNHDAMYWYRQDPGQGLRLIYYSQIVNDFQKGDIAEGYSVSREKKESFPLTVTSAQKNPTAFYLCASSIDVTGELFFGEGSRLTVL.

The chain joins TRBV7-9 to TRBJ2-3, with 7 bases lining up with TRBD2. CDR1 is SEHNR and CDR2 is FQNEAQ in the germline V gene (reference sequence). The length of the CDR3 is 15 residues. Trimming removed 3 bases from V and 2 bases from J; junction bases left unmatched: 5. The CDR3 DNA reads TGTGCCAGCAGCTTTGGTGGGGGGGACACAGATACGCAGTATTTT. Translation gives CASSFGGGDTDTQYF.

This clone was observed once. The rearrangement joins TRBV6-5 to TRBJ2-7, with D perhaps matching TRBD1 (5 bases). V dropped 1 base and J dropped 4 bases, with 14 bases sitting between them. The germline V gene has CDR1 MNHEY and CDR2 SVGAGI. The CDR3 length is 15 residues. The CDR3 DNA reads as TGTGCCAGCAGTTACTTGAAAGGGGATCGGTACGAGCAGTACTTC. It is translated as CASSYLKGDRYEQYF.

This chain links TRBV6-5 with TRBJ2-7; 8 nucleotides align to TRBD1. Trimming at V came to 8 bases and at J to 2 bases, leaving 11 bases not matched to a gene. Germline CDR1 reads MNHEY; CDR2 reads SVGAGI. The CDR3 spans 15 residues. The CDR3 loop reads CASDSGQARTYEQYV. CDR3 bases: TGTGCCAGCGATTCGGGACAGGCAAGGACCTACGAGCAGTACGTC.

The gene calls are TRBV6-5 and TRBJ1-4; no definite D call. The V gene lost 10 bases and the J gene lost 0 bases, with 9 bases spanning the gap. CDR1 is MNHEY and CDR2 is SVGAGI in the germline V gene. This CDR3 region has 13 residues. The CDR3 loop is CATKMATNEKLFF. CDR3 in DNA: TGTGCCACGAAAATGGCAACTAATGAAAAACTGTTTTTT.

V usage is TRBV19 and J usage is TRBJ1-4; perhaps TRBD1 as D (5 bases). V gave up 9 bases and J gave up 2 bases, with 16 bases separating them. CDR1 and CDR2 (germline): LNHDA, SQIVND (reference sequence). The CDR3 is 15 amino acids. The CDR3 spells CASKLRGLTNEKLFF. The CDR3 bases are TGTGCCAGCAAGCTTCGGGGACTCACTAATGAAAAACTGTTTTTT.

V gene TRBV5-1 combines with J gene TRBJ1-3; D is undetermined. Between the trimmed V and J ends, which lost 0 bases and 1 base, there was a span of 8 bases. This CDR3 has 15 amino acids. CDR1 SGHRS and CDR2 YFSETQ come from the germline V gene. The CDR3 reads CASSLGGRSGNTIYF. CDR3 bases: TGCGCCAGCAGCTTGGGAGGGAGGTCTGGAAACACCATATATTTT.

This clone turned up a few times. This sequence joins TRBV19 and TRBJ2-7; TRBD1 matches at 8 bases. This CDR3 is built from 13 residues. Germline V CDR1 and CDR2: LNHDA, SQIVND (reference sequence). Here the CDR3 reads CGWGTGPYYEQYV. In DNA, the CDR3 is TGTGGCTGGGGGACAGGTCCTTACTACGAGCAGTACGTC.

CDR3 loop: CASIPGRGRNSPLHF. CDR3 DNA: TGTGCCAGCATTCCCGGAAGGGGACGGAATTCACCCCTCCACTTT. The genes are TRBV5-6 and TRBJ1-6; D might be TRBD1 (5 bases). The germline V gene has CDR1 SGHDT and CDR2 YYEEEE. V was trimmed by 6 bases and J by 7 bases, leaving 17 bases between them. This CDR3 region has 15 residues.

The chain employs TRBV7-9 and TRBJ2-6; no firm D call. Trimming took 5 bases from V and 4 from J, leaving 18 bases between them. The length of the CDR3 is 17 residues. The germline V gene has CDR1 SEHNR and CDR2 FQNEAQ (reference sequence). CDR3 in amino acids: CASSAPSPAHGANVLTF. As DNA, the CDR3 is TGTGCCAGCAGCGCTCCGAGCCCGGCTCACGGGGCCAACGTCCTGACTTTC.